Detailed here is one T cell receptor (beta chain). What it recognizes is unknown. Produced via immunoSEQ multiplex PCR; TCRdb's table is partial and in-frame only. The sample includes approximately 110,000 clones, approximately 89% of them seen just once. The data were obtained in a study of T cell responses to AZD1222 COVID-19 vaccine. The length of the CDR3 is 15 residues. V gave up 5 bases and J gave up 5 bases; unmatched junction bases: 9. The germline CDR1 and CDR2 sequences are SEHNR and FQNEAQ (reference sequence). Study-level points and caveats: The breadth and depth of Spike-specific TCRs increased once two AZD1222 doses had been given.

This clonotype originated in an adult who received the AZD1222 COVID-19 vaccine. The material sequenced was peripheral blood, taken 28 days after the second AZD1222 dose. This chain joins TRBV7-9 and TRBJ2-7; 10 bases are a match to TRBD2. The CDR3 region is CASSRWGLARNEQYF. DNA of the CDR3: TGTGCCAGCAGCCGATGGGGACTAGCGAGAAACGAGCAGTACTTC.